The sample holds a few counts of the clone carrying this T cell receptor (beta chain). Authors' data handling: Estimates of nucleated cell counts were drawn from the amplification of reference gene primers. This table comes from immunoSEQ multiplex PCR, and its TCRdb copy is limited to in-frame clones, with some not included. The DNA was the basis for D and trimming; V, J and clone size are from that table. The sample holds tens of thousands of clones, roughly nine tenths seen once. Germline V CDR1 and CDR2: LNHDA, SQIVND (reference sequence). V dropped 5 bases and J dropped 3; count of bases not matched to a gene: 4. CDR3 length equals 14 residues. The sample belongs to a study of blood T cell repertoires in COVID-19. Across the study: COVID-19 samples collected from the United States, Italy and Spain covered acute and convalescent phases. Sources were T cells, B-cell-depleted T cells, or PBMCs; the material itself was cDNA or gDNA.

The specimen was peripheral blood. V gene TRBV19 combines with J gene TRBJ2-3; 8 bases line up with TRBD1. The receptor was isolated from a man older than 75 in a cohort sampled during active COVID-19. The CDR3 loop is CASSVGQGTDTQYF. Written as DNA, the CDR3 is TGTGCCAGTAGTGTCGGACAGGGAACAGATACGCAGTATTTT.